A selection of T cell receptor beta chains follows, all from one sample in a study of blood T cell repertoires in COVID-19. Assay used: immunoSEQ multiplex PCR; TCRdb lists only in-frame clones, some missing. The table has approximately 130,000 clones, 70% to 80% seen once. Sequences were obtained from peripheral blood. The receptors derive from a human donor in a cohort sampled during active COVID-19. The CDR3 runs from the conserved cysteine through the conserved F or W. D genes are given only for firm matches. Clone size, where shown, is once, few, many, or a class for clones that have expanded.

D | size | J | V | CDR3 | DNA
TRBD2 | - | TRBJ2-3 | TRBV14 | CASSPRGGPTDTQYF | TGTGCCAGCAGCCCTCGGGGGGGCCCCACAGATACGCAGTATTTT
- | - | TRBJ1-5 | TRBV5-8 | CASRRGRGPNQPQHF | TGTGCCAGCAGACGAGGCAGGGGACCGAATCAGCCCCAGCATTTT
- | - | TRBJ2-3 | TRBV10-2 | CASSPLGLTDTQYF | TGCGCCAGCAGCCCGTTGGGACTCACAGATACGCAGTATTTT
- | once | TRBJ2-2 | TRBV14 | CASSQLNTGELFF | TGTGCCAGCAGCCAACTAAACACCGGGGAGCTGTTTTTT
TRBD1 | - | TRBJ2-7 | TRBV28 | CASSSGTGGLSYEQYF | TGTGCCAGCAGCTCCGGGACAGGGGGACTCTCCTACGAGCAGTACTTC
TRBD1 | - | TRBJ1-1 | TRBV5-6 | CASSSNRDRGSGTEAFF | TGTGCCAGCAGCTCGAACCGGGACAGGGGGTCGGGCACTGAAGCTTTCTTT
TRBD2 | once | TRBJ2-7 | TRBV5-1 | CASSPTSGQAYEQYF | TGCGCCAGCAGCCCGACTAGCGGGCAAGCCTACGAGCAGTACTTC
- | once | TRBJ1-2 | TRBV9 | CASSVEGNAYGYTF | TGTGCCAGCAGCGTAGAGGGGAACGCCTATGGCTACACCTTC
TRBD2 | - | TRBJ2-5 | TRBV20-1 | CSASTSGGPQETQYF | TGCAGTGCTAGTACTAGCGGGGGGCCCCAAGAGACCCAGTACTTC
TRBD2 | - | TRBJ2-5 | TRBV7-9 | CASSLAGGVQETQYF | TGTGCCAGCAGCTTGGCGGGGGGGGTCCAAGAGACCCAGTACTTC
TRBD1 | - | TRBJ1-6 | TRBV2 | CASSGDRGNSPLHF | TGTGCCAGCAGTGGGGACAGGGGCAATTCACCCCTCCACTTT
TRBD1 | few | TRBJ1-3 | TRBV14 | CASNPGTGAGNTIYF | TGTGCCAGCAACCCAGGGACAGGGGCTGGAAACACCATATATTTT
- | - | TRBJ2-7 | TRBV29-1 | CSVARAGGPLEQYF | TGCAGCGTTGCTCGGGCAGGGGGGCCTTTAGAGCAGTACTTC
- | - | TRBJ1-6 | TRBV4-1 | CASSQDRGWTPLHF | TGCGCCAGCAGCCAAGATAGGGGGTGGACACCCCTCCACTTT
TRBD2 | - | TRBJ2-1 | TRBV6-4 | CASSPLAGAYNEQFF | TGTGCCAGCAGTCCACTAGCGGGGGCCTACAATGAGCAGTTCTTC
TRBD1 | - | TRBJ1-6 | TRBV6-5 | CASSPFTGGRSPLHF | TGTGCCAGCAGCCCCTTCACAGGGGGCAGGTCACCCCTCCACTTT
- | - | TRBJ2-5 | TRBV5-1 | CASSLDHLQGQYF | TGCGCCAGCAGCTTGGACCACCTACAGGGCCAGTACTTC
TRBD1 | - | TRBJ1-4 | TRBV5-6 | CASSLHRGSTTEKLFF | TGTGCCAGCAGTTTACACAGGGGGAGCACCACTGAAAAACTGTTTTTT
TRBD1 | - | TRBJ1-2 | TRBV3-1/TRBV3-2 | CASSPWTGNGYGYTF | TGTGCCAGCAGCCCTTGGACAGGTAACGGCTATGGCTACACCTTC
TRBD1 | - | TRBJ1-2 | TRBV4-1 | CASSQPGGTGWGYGYTF | TGCGCCAGCAGCCAGCCCGGTGGGACAGGCTGGGGGTATGGCTACACCTTC
- | - | TRBJ1-2 | TRBV18 | CASQEGRDGYGYTF | TGTGCCTCACAGGAGGGGAGGGACGGCTATGGCTACACCTTC
- | - | TRBJ1-2 | TRBV7-8 | CASSLSRQGGGGYTF | TGTGCCAGCAGCTTAAGTCGGCAGGGAGGGGGTGGCTACACCTTC
TRBD1 | - | TRBJ2-7 | TRBV5-4 | CASSSRRGQGFDEQYF | TGTGCCAGCAGCTCCCGAAGGGGACAGGGCTTCGACGAGCAGTACTTC
TRBD1 | once | TRBJ2-7 | TRBV10-3 | CAISGTGTGDEQYF | TGTGCCATCAGTGGCACCGGGACAGGGGACGAGCAGTACTTC
- | few | TRBJ1-2 | TRBV28 | CASRRARGGYTF | TGTGCCAGCAGGAGGGCGCGAGGGGGCTACACCTTC
- | - | TRBJ1-2 | TRBV15 | CATSRSRVTNYGYTF | TGTGCCACCAGCAGATCCCGGGTTACGAACTATGGCTACACCTTC
- | - | TRBJ1-4 | TRBV6-1 | CASSEGGVGDEKLFF | TGTGCCAGCAGTGAAGGGGGCGTTGGGGATGAAAAACTGTTTTTT
- | - | TRBJ2-7 | TRBV5-1 | CASSLSAGDGREQYF | TGCGCCAGCAGCTTGTCCGCAGGGGACGGGCGCGAGCAGTACTTC
- | - | TRBJ1-4 | TRBV4-1 | CASSQEGSQANEKLFF | TGCGCCAGCAGCCAAGAAGGGTCACAGGCTAATGAAAAACTGTTTTTT
- | - | TRBJ2-5 | TRBV6-4 | CASNLFRPYLQETQYF | TGTGCCAGCAATCTATTCAGGCCTTACTTACAAGAGACCCAGTACTTC
TRBD2 | once | TRBJ2-3 | TRBV2 | CASSERGGSTDTQYF | TGTGCCAGCAGTGAGCGGGGGGGCTCCACAGATACGCAGTATTTT
- | - | TRBJ1-2 | TRBV19 | CASSIGTATYGYTF | TGTGCCAGTAGTATAGGGACAGCGACTTATGGCTACACCTTC
TRBD1 | - | TRBJ1-1 | TRBV3-1/TRBV3-2 | CASRYEGADTEAFF | TGTGCCAGCCGATACGAGGGGGCGGACACTGAAGCTTTCTTT
- | - | TRBJ1-2 | TRBV2 | CAIRSVGGYGYTF | TGTGCCATCCGATCGGTCGGGGGTTACGGCTACACCTTC
- | once | TRBJ2-6 | TRBV2 | CASAVISGANVLTF | TGTGCCAGCGCGGTAATCTCTGGGGCCAACGTCCTGACTTTC
- | - | TRBJ2-7 | TRBV6-5 | CASRPDIEGSYEQYF | TGTGCCAGCAGACCCGACATTGAGGGCTCCTACGAGCAGTACTTC